The next 21 T cell receptor beta chains were all read from a single sample in a study of PD-1 blockade in classical Hodgkin lymphoma. Documented time point: newly diagnosed, previously untreated cHL patient sample. The protocol was immunoSEQ multiplex PCR, while the TCRdb copy is restricted to in-frame clones and leaves out a portion. There are tens of thousands of clones in the sample; about 93% occur only once, and 3% to 4% lies in the top ten. The sequenced sample was peripheral blood mononuclear cells (PBMCs). These receptors originate from a human donor with classical Hodgkin lymphoma.

The V gene is TRBV5-5, the J gene TRBJ2-7; 8 positions match TRBD2. The CDR3 loop spans 17 amino acids. CDR1 SGHKS and CDR2 YYEKEE come from the germline V gene (reference sequence). The V and J ends lost 3 bases and 2 bases, in that order; junction bases with no gene match: 13. For the CDR3, the DNA is TGTGCCAGCAGCTCCCCCGCGGGGGGCTATTCCCCCTACGAGCAGTACTTC. This sequence encodes CASSSPAGGYSPYEQYF.

The rearrangement joins TRBV19 to TRBJ1-6; 7 bases match TRBD1. This CDR3 has 16 residues. V dropped 7 bases and J dropped 1; count of bases not matched to a gene: 7. Germline CDR1 and CDR2: LNHDA and SQIVND (reference sequence). This CDR3 reads CASMPTGVSYNSPLHF. In DNA form, the CDR3 reads TGTGCCAGTATGCCTACAGGGGTATCCTATAATTCACCCCTCCACTTT. Filled out from reference TRBV19 and TRBJ1-6, the complete variable domain reads DGGITQSPKYLFRKEGQNVTLSCEQNLNHDAMYWYRQDPGQGLRLIYYSQIVNDFQKGDIAEGYSVSREKKESFPLTVTSAQKNPTAFYLCASMPTGVSYNSPLHFGNGTRLTVT.

The chain links TRBV5-6 to TRBJ1-2; 7 bases map to TRBD1. Germline V gene lookup returns CDR1 SGHDT and CDR2 YYEEEE. V lost 4 bases and J lost 3; bases outside the gene matches: 9. The CDR3 totals 15 residues. DNA of the CDR3: TGTGCCAGCAGCCCAAAGACAGGGTCGGACTATGGCTACACCTTC. It codes for CASSPKTGSDYGYTF.

This clone has just one count. This chain connects TRBV5-1 to TRBJ2-5; possibly TRBD1 or TRBD2 for D (5 bases each). Deletions cut 4 bases from V and 4 bases from J, with 11 bases between. The CDR3 covers 13 residues. Germline loops: CDR1 SGHRS, CDR2 YFSETQ. The CDR3 is CASSIGTLETQYF. In DNA form, the CDR3 reads TGCGCCAGCAGCATAGGGACCTTAGAGACCCAGTACTTC.

The chain employs TRBV29-1 and TRBJ1-3; D is uncertain. CDR3 length equals 13 residues. V was cut by 5 bases and J by 0 bases, with 8 bases left in between. The germline gives CDR1 SQVTM, CDR2 ANQGSEA. The CDR3 DNA reads TGCAGCGTTACGAAGAGCTCTGGAAACACCATATATTTT. Protein: CSVTKSSGNTIYF. Based on the CDR3 plus reference TRBV29-1 and TRBJ1-3, the full variable domain is SAVISQKPSRDICQRGTSLTIQCQVDSQVTMMFWYRQQPGQSLTLIATANQGSEATYESGFVIDKFPISRPNLTFSTLTVSNMSPEDSSIYLCSVTKSSGNTIYFGEGSWLTVV.

V and J are TRBV9 and TRBJ1-1; D is possibly TRBD1 (5 bases). The CDR3 is 17 amino acids. V was shortened by 0 bases and J by 0 bases, with 15 bases between the two germline ends. CDR1 is SGDLS and CDR2 is YYNGEE in the germline V gene. The CDR3 is CASSVGQGLGMNTEAFF. Here the CDR3 DNA reads TGTGCCAGCAGCGTAGGTCAGGGTCTGGGCATGAACACTGAAGCTTTCTTT.

J is TRBJ2-7 and V is TRBV6-5; weak D call: TRBD1 (6 bases). This CDR3 has 13 residues. V lost 6 bases and J 0 bases, leaving 9 bases between the germline ends. Germline V lookup: CDR1 MNHEY, CDR2 SVGAGI. The CDR3 DNA follows: TGTGCCAGCAGCCAGGGGCCCTCCTACGAGCAGTACTTC. It codes for CASSQGPSYEQYF.

The rearrangement joins TRBV7-8 to TRBJ1-1; TRBD1 matches at 7 bases. This CDR3 spans 14 amino acids. The germline V gene has CDR1 SGHVS and CDR2 FQNEAQ. Trimming cost V 4 bases and J 3 bases; bases outside gene matches: 5. The CDR3 here is CASSSQDRDTEAFF. For the CDR3, the DNA is TGTGCCAGCAGCTCACAAGACAGGGACACTGAAGCTTTCTTT.

This chain connects TRBV6-6 to TRBJ2-1, with TRBD1 as a possible D gene (6 bases). Germline lookup yields CDR1 MNHNY and CDR2 SVGAGI (reference sequence). V lost 2 bases and J 4 bases, leaving 9 bases between the germline ends. CDR3 length: 14 residues. The CDR3, as DNA: TGTGCCAGCAGTTACCTCGACAGGTACAATGAGCAGTTCTTC. This sequence encodes CASSYLDRYNEQFF.

The chain joins TRBV11-3 to TRBJ2-5; unclear D gene. Germline CDR1 reads SGHNT; CDR2 reads YENEEA. The V end lost 5 bases, the J end lost 0 bases, and 16 bases lay between the germline ends. This CDR3 is built from 16 residues. The CDR3 loop is CASSLGNNVYQETQYF. CDR3 coding DNA: TGTGCCAGCAGCCTGGGGAACAACGTGTACCAAGAGACCCAGTACTTC.

The rearrangement links TRBV7-2 to TRBJ2-5; D perhaps matches TRBD2 (5 bases). The V and J ends lost 0 bases and 5 bases respectively, with 10 bases between them. The CDR3 covers 14 residues. Germline V lookup: CDR1 SGHTA, CDR2 FQGNSA. The CDR3 DNA sequence: TGTGCCAGCAGCTTAGCAGGAGGCCGGGAGACCCAGTACTTC. Translation: CASSLAGGRETQYF.

V is TRBV7-8 and J is TRBJ2-7, with D possibly matching TRBD1 (5 bases). The CDR3 length is 13 residues. V lost 1 base, J lost 7 bases, and 11 bases lay in between. Germline loops: CDR1 SGHVS, CDR2 FQNEAQ. CDR3 sequence reads: CASSLGGAEEQYF. CDR3 bases: TGTGCCAGCAGCTTAGGTGGGGCTGAGGAGCAGTACTTC.

The J gene is TRBJ2-1, the V gene TRBV9; the match to TRBD2 covers 9 bases. CDR3 length equals 15 residues. Germline V gives CDR1 SGDLS, CDR2 YYNGEE. Unmatched junction bases numbered 4, after V lost 0 bases and J lost 6 bases. In nucleotides, the CDR3 is TGTGCCAGCAGCGTAGAGGTTAGCGGGAGCAATGAGCAGTTCTTC. Protein: CASSVEVSGSNEQFF. Complete variable domain (other parts from reference TRBV9 and TRBJ2-1): DSGVTQTPKHLITATGQRVTLRCSPRSGDLSVYWYQQSLDQGLQFLIQYYNGEERAKGNILERFSAQQFPDLHSELNLSSLELGDSALYFCASSVEVSGSNEQFFGPGTRLTVL.

This chain connects TRBV7-6 to TRBJ2-1, with TRBD2 as a possible D gene (5 bases). V was cut by 4 bases and J by 6 bases, with 10 bases left in between. Germline V gene data show CDR1 as SGHVS and CDR2 as FNYEAQ. The CDR3 sequence is 13 residues long. The CDR3 sequence: CASSSGSGNEQFF. The CDR3 nucleotides are TGTGCCAGCAGCTCGGGGTCGGGCAATGAGCAGTTCTTC.

This sequence joins TRBV7-9 and TRBJ1-1; tentatively, D is TRBD1 (5 bases). The CDR3 is 13 residues long. Germline assignment: CDR1 SEHNR and CDR2 FQNEAQ (reference sequence). Trimming took 3 bases from V and 1 from J, leaving 6 bases between them. CDR3 in amino acids: CASSFRGNTEAFF. DNA for the CDR3: TGTGCCAGCAGCTTTAGGGGGAACACTGAAGCTTTCTTT.

This chain uses TRBV2 with TRBJ1-2; a possible D gene is TRBD1 (6 bases). CDR1 and CDR2 from the germline V gene are SNHLY and FYNNEI. Trimming removed 4 bases at V and 2 bases at J, with 14 bases between. The length of the CDR3 is 15 residues. CDR3 sequence: CASSGVVTGNYGYTF. CDR3 in DNA: TGTGCCAGCAGTGGGGTTGTAACAGGGAACTATGGCTACACCTTC.

V gene TRBV5-3 combines with J gene TRBJ2-3, with 10 bases matching TRBD1. TRBV5-3 is annotated as an ORF whose role is uncertain. This CDR3 spans 19 amino acids. V gave up 3 bases and J gave up 6 bases; unmatched junction bases: 19. CDR3 DNA: TGTGCCAGAAGCTCCCAGGCTTCCCGGGACAGGGGTGTTGGGGATACGCAGTATTTT. Encoded protein: CARSSQASRDRGVGDTQYF.

The gene calls are TRBV28 and TRBJ2-1; no definite D call. Looked up from germline, CDR1 is MDHEN and CDR2 is SYDVKM. Trimming removed 10 bases from V and 4 bases from J, with 20 bases in between. The CDR3 has 15 amino acids. CDR3 region: CATSEMRAVYNEQFF. The CDR3 nucleotides read TGTGCCACGTCGGAGATGAGAGCTGTTTACAATGAGCAGTTCTTC. The whole variable domain, remainder taken from reference TRBV28 and TRBJ2-1, is DVKVTQSSRYLVKRTGEKVFLECVQDMDHENMFWYRQDPGLGLRLIYFSYDVKMKEKGDIPEGYSVSREKKERFSLILESASTNQTSMYLCATSEMRAVYNEQFFGPGTRLTVL.

The V gene is TRBV7-9, the J gene TRBJ1-4, with 8 bases matching TRBD1. This CDR3 comprises 14 residues. Germline loops: CDR1 SEHNR, CDR2 FQNEAQ (reference sequence). J lost 12 bases, V lost 5 bases, and 11 bases had no gene match. The CDR3 DNA reads TGTGCCAGCAGCCATCGGGACAGGCCCATGGAACTGTTTTTT. Its protein is CASSHRDRPMELFF.

The chain recombines TRBV4-3 with TRBJ2-2; no reliable D call. Trimming removed 1 base at V and 2 bases at J, with 8 bases between. CDR1 is LGHNA and CDR2 is YSLEER in the germline V gene. CDR3 length: 15 residues. This CDR3 is CASSQALLNTGELFF. In DNA form, the CDR3 reads TGCGCCAGCAGCCAAGCCCTCCTAAACACCGGGGAGCTGTTTTTT.

V gene TRBV9 combines with J gene TRBJ2-3, with D uncertain. Germline CDR1 and CDR2: SGDLS and YYNGEE. CDR3 length: 13 amino acids. V dropped 0 bases and J dropped 4 bases, with 6 bases sitting between them. The CDR3 nucleotides read TGTGCCAGCAGCGTAGTGGGGTCAGATACGCAGTATTTT. It translates to CASSVVGSDTQYF. The variable domain in full, completed from reference TRBV9 and TRBJ2-3, reads DSGVTQTPKHLITATGQRVTLRCSPRSGDLSVYWYQQSLDQGLQFLIQYYNGEERAKGNILERFSAQQFPDLHSELNLSSLELGDSALYFCASSVVGSDTQYFGPGTRLTVL.